This T cell receptor beta chain was identified in a study of CD8+ T cells in alopecia areata. Background on the study: Treated patients were given oral tofacitinib, which was dosed at 5 to 10 mg twice daily.

Reverse transcription of extracted RNA yielded cDNA, which provided the sequencing template. Measured with immunoSEQ multiplex PCR; TCRdb has only the in-frame clones, and not every one. The sample contains 140,000 to 150,000 clones, about half of which appear only once. V was trimmed by 5 bases and J by 1 base, leaving 15 bases between them. The CDR3 is made up of 16 amino acids. Germline V gives CDR1 SGHTA, CDR2 FQGNSA. The sequence was collected from a human donor with alopecia areata. The chain has TRBV7-2 and TRBJ1-3; no clear D. Here the sequenced sample was CD4+ T cells sorted from blood, taken at week 0. The CDR3 sequence: CASSPRTRGSGNTIYF. The DNA of the CDR3 is TGTGCCAGCAGCCCCAGAACGAGAGGATCTGGAAACACCATATATTTT.